This TCR beta chain was captured by sequencing in a study of blood T cell repertoires in COVID-19. This clone was detected once. Germline CDR1 reads SGHNT; CDR2 reads YYREEE (reference sequence). CDR3 size: 15 residues. V trimming: 4 bases; J trimming: 4 bases; junction bases outside the gene matches: 2. Per the study methods: It was from reference gene primer amplification that nucleated cell counts were estimated. Method: immunoSEQ multiplex PCR; TCRdb's copy keeps in-frame clones and lacks some. V and J calls and clone size are copied from that table; D and trimming were computed from the DNA. The sample lists about 76,000 clones, over 70% occurring once.

V and J are TRBV5-4 and TRBJ2-1; 13 positions agree with TRBD2. Sequences were obtained from peripheral blood. This receptor was obtained from a human donor in a cohort sampled during active COVID-19. CDR3: CASSRTSGGYNEQFF. The CDR3 nucleotides are TGTGCCAGCAGCCGGACTAGCGGGGGATACAATGAGCAGTTCTTC.